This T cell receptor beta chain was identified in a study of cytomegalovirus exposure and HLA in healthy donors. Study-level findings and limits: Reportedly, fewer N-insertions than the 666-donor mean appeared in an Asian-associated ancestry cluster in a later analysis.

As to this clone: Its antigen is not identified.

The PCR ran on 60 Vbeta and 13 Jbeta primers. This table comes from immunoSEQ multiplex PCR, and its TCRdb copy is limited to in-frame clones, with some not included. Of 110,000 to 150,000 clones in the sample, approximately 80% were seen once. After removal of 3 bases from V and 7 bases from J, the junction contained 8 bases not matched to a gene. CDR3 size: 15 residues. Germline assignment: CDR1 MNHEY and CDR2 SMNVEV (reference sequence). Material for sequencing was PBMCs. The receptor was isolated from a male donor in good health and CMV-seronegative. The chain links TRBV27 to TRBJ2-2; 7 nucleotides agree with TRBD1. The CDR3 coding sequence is TGTGCCAGCAGTTTGATACAGGGGTGGGGCGGGGAGCTGTTTTTT. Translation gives CASSLIQGWGGELFF.